The rows below give T cell receptor beta chains drawn from one sample of a study of cytomegalovirus exposure and HLA in healthy donors. Data came from immunoSEQ multiplex PCR; TCRdb stores just in-frame clones and leaves some out. The sample gives roughly 100,000 clones, roughly three quarters of which show up once; roughly 5.7% is in the top ten. The sample taken for sequencing was PBMCs. These receptors originate from a male donor in good health and CMV-seronegative. Both conserved end residues are part of each CDR3. A D gene is named only where the DNA matches it firmly. Clone size is given for some rows only: seen once, a few or many times, or a class if the clone is expanded.

clone_size	d_call	v_call	j_call	cdr3_aa	cdr3_nt
few	TRBD1	TRBV25-1	TRBJ1-3	CASSNPGQGTGNTIYF	TGTGCCAGCAGCAATCCGGGACAGGGGACTGGAAACACCATATATTTT
few	TRBD2	TRBV7-9	TRBJ2-1	CASSLARTSGRALNEQFF	TGTGCCAGCAGCTTAGCCCGAACTAGCGGGAGGGCCCTGAATGAGCAGTTCTTC
-	-	TRBV12-5	TRBJ2-5	CASGRALETQYF	TGTGCTAGTGGCAGGGCTCTGGAGACCCAGTACTTC
-	-	TRBV5-1	TRBJ1-1	CASSPVAGSTEAFF	TGCGCCAGCAGCCCGGTGGCGGGGAGCACTGAAGCTTTCTTT
few	TRBD1	TRBV5-6	TRBJ2-7	CASSPPTGHEQYF	TGTGCCAGCAGTCCTCCGACAGGGCACGAGCAGTACTTC
once	-	TRBV9	TRBJ1-1	CASSLGREAFF	TGTGCCAGCAGCTTGGGCCGAGAAGCTTTCTTT
-	-	TRBV2	TRBJ2-7	CASRPDRDEQYF	TGTGCCAGCAGACCGGACAGAGACGAGCAGTACTTC
-	-	TRBV6-5	TRBJ2-2	CASSLTSGRSTGELFF	TGTGCCAGCAGTTTAACCTCAGGGCGGTCCACCGGGGAGCTGTTTTTT
-	TRBD1	TRBV19	TRBJ2-5	CASSIAGTAGETQYF	TGTGCCAGTAGTATAGCCGGGACAGCCGGAGAGACCCAGTACTTC
-	TRBD2	TRBV15	TRBJ2-1	CATSGRGTSGSEQFF	TGTGCCACCAGCGGCCGCGGGACTAGCGGTAGTGAGCAGTTCTTC
-	TRBD2	TRBV7-8	TRBJ2-2	CASSWEGGTPGTGELFF	TGTGCCAGCAGCTGGGAGGGCGGCACGCCGGGCACCGGGGAGCTGTTTTTT
-	TRBD2	TRBV7-9	TRBJ2-5	CASSPPGLAGGGETQYF	TGTGCCAGCAGCCCCCCCGGGCTAGCGGGAGGTGGGGAGACCCAGTACTTC